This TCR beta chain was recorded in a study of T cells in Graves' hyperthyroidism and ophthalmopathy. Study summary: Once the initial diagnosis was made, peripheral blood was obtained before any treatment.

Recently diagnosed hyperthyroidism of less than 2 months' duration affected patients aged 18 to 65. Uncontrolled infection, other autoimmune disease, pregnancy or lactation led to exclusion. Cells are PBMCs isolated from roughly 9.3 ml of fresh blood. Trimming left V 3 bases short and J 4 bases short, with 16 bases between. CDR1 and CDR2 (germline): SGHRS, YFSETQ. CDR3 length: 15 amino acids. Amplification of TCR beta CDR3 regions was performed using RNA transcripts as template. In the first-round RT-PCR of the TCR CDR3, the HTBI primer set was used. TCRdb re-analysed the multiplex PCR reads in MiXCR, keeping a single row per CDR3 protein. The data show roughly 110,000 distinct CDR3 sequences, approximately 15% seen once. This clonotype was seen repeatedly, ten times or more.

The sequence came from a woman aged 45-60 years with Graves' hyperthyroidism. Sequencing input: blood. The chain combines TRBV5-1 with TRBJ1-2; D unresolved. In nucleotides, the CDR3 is TGCGCCAGCAGCTCCGCAGGTGGTTCCCTCTATGGCTACACCTTC. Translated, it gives CASSSAGGSLYGYTF.